This passage covers 6 T cell receptor beta chains from one sample sequenced in a study of PD-1 blockade in classical Hodgkin lymphoma. TCRdb's copy holds only in-frame clones and misses some; the assay was immunoSEQ multiplex PCR. The data contain 100,000 or so clones, approximately 90% of them singletons. Every one of the patients relapsed after autologous stem cell transplantation (brentuximab vedotin exposure was variable). The input for sequencing was peripheral blood mononuclear cells (PBMCs), taken before the second cycle of nivolumab. Receptors were obtained from a human donor with classical Hodgkin lymphoma.

This sequence joins TRBV15 and TRBJ1-1; no firm D call. Germline loops: CDR1 LNHNV, CDR2 YYDKDF (reference sequence). The V end was cut by 0 bases, the J end by 8 bases, with 10 bases between. CDR3 size: 13 residues. This CDR3 is CATSRDGPLEAFF. Written as DNA, the CDR3 is TGTGCCACCAGCAGAGATGGGCCTCTCGAAGCTTTCTTT.

CDR3 sequence (DNA): TGTGCCAGTAGTATCCCCAGGGGACGAAAAGGAGCTTTCTTT. Protein sequence: CASSIPRGRKGAFF. V is TRBV19 and J is TRBJ1-1; possible D gene TRBD1, 6 bases. The germline CDR1 and CDR2 sequences are LNHDA and SQIVND (reference sequence). V was cut by 3 bases and J by 10 bases, with 18 bases left in between. The CDR3 has 14 amino acids. Supplemented by reference TRBV19 and TRBJ1-1, the full variable domain reads DGGITQSPKYLFRKEGQNVTLSCEQNLNHDAMYWYRQDPGQGLRLIYYSQIVNDFQKGDIAEGYSVSREKKESFPLTVTSAQKNPTAFYLCASSIPRGRKGAFFGQGTRLTVV.

The V and J genes are TRBV7-2 and TRBJ1-2, with unresolved D. The CDR3 is made up of 12 amino acids. Trimming left V 5 bases short and J 5 bases short, with 9 bases between. Per the germline V gene, CDR1 is SGHTA and CDR2 is FQGNSA. CDR3 loop: CASSPGLYGYTF. The CDR3 coding sequence is TGTGCCAGCAGCCCGGGCCTTTATGGCTACACCTTC.

This chain links TRBV30 with TRBJ1-2, with 7 bases fitting TRBD1. From germline, CDR1 is GTSNPN and CDR2 SVGIG (reference sequence). The CDR3 is made up of 13 amino acids. The chain's CDR3 is CRTGDTSNYGYTF. CDR3 DNA sequence: TGTAGAACAGGGGACACTTCTAACTATGGCTACACCTTC.

The chain has TRBV12-5 and TRBJ2-5, with D possibly being TRBD1 (5 bases). Germline CDR1 and CDR2: LGHNT and FRNRAP. Trimming shortened V by 1 base and J by 4 bases, and 7 bases separated the two germline ends. CDR3 length: 13 amino acids. The CDR3 sequence: CASGLGGSETQYF. The CDR3 DNA reads TGTGCTAGTGGTTTGGGGGGCTCAGAGACCCAGTACTTC.

The CDR3 spells CASSEADKYRGRNSPLHF. CDR3 DNA sequence: TGTGCCAGCAGTGAAGCTGACAAGTACAGGGGGCGGAATTCACCCCTCCACTTT. This chain joins TRBV6-1 and TRBJ1-6, with TRBD1 matching over 9 bases. The CDR3 covers 18 residues. Trimming took 0 bases from V and 7 from J; bases not matched to a gene: 10. CDR1 and CDR2 (germline): MNHNS, SASEGT.